The T cell receptor (beta chain) under discussion was sequenced for a study of blood T cell repertoires in COVID-19 (dated by TCRdb to 2019 to 2021). Study-level background: The collaborator samples originated in the United States, Italy and Spain and spanned the acute and convalescent phases of COVID-19. The prospective study material was composed of cDNA or gDNA derived from T cells, B-cell-depleted T cells, or PBMCs. Subjects who had been exposed to COVID-19, were actively infected with it, or had recovered from it provided the deeply sampled blood TCRbeta repertoires that made up the dataset. The repertoires were released in a freely available public database intended as a resource for research on the immune response to SARS-CoV-2. Samples were obtained from the ongoing ImmuneRACE study (first 160 participants) and from about 1,300 subjects provided by 6 global collaborators. Sample metadata almost always included a de-identified subject ID, COVID-19 status, age in years and sex. Where available, HLA class I and class II types were obtained from metadata supplied by the sample provider rather than from assay-based typing.

Each collaborating institution followed its own protocols to collect whole blood in K2EDTA tubes. Collaborator samples were shipped for TCRbeta analysis as frozen whole blood, isolated PBMCs, or DNA extracted from either sample type. CDR1 and CDR2 are drawn from the germline V gene: LGHNA, YNFKEQ. Spanning cysteine to phenylalanine, the CDR3 consists of 18 amino acids. The read is trimmed to its CDR3 DNA, 54 bases read in frame from base 1. Trimming removed 0 bases from V and 0 bases from J; the gene matches leave 9 bases unexplained. The immunoSEQ Assay, a bias-controlled multiplex PCR, was used to amplify TCRbeta CDR3 regions from genomic DNA. The source study handled its data this way. The number of nucleated cells in each sample was estimated by amplification of reference gene primers within the assay. Sequence reads were collapsed and filtered to measure the absolute abundance of every unique TCRbeta CDR3 rearrangement. Productive Simpson clonality was computed per sample as the square root of Simpson's diversity index over productive rearrangements. In its TCRdb copy, this immuneACCESS table keeps in-frame sequences only and misses some clones. Where compared with another copy, unresolved V genes explain less than half of these, and the others have no known cause. V and J calls plus clone size are reproduced from that table; the DNA served to infer D and trimming. Here the sample has 25,000 to 30,000 clones; 76% occur a single time. Approximately 40% of the sample belongs to the ten largest clones.

Regarding this clone: The target of this receptor is not known. No much larger clonotype is one base removed from it; base qualities were not supplied.

Overall study results and their limits: The amount of clinical and demographic metadata varied by source and participant and was provided uncurated.

The sample taken for sequencing was peripheral blood. This chain joins TRBV4-2 to TRBJ2-7; 9 of the junction bases match TRBD1. This receptor was obtained from a man between 65 and 85 years old with acute or convalescent COVID-19. The nucleotide sequence reads TGTGCCAGCAGCCAAGATCGGGACAGGGAAAGGAGCTCCTACGAGCAGTACTTC. Its protein is CASSQDRDRERSSYEQYF.